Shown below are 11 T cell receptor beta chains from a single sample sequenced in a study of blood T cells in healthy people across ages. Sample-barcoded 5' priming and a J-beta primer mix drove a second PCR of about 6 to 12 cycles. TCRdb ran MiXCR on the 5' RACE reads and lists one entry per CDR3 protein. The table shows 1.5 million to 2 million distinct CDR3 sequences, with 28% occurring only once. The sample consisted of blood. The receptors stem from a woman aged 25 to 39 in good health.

The CDR3 here is CATSDSWPSGSGNEQFF. The DNA of the CDR3 is TGTGCCACCAGTGATTCTTGGCCTAGCGGGAGCGGCAATGAGCAGTTCTTC. The chain joins TRBV24-1 to TRBJ2-1, with 10 nucleotides matching TRBD2. This CDR3 has 17 residues. Per the germline V gene, CDR1 is KGHDR and CDR2 is SFDVKD. Trimming took 2 bases from V and 6 from J; bases not matched to a gene: 9.

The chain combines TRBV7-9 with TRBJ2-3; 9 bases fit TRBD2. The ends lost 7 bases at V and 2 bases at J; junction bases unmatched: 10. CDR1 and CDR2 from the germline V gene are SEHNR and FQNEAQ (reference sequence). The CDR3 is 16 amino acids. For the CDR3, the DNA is TGTGCCAGCATATCGAGTAGCGGGGGTTCCACAGATACGCAGTATTTT. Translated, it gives CASISSSGGSTDTQYF.

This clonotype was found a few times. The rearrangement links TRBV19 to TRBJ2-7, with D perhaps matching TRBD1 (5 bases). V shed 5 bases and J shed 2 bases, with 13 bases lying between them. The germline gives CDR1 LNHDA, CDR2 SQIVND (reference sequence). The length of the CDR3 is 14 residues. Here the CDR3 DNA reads TGTGCCAGTAGTGGGCGCGAGACAGCCTACGAGCAGTACTTC. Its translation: CASSGRETAYEQYF.

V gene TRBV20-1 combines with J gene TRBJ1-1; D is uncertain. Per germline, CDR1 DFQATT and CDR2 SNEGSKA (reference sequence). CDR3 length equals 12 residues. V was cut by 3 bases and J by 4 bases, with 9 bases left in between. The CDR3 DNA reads TGCAGTGCTAGGGGGATGGGCACTGAAGCTTTCTTT. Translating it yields CSARGMGTEAFF.

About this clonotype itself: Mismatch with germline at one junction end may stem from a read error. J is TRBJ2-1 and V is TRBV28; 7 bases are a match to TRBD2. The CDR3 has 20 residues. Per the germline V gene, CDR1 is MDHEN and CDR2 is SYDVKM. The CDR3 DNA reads TGTGCCAGCAGTTTATATCTGGCTAGCGGATTGCAGAGCTCCCACAATGAGCAGTTCTTC. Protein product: CASSLYLASGLQSSHNEQFF.

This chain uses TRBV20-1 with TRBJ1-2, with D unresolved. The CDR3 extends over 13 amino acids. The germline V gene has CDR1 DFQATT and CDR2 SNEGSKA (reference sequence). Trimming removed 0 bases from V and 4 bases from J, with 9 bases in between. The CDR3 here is CSAREGFSYGYTF. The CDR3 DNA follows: TGCAGTGCTAGAGAGGGATTTTCCTATGGCTACACCTTC.

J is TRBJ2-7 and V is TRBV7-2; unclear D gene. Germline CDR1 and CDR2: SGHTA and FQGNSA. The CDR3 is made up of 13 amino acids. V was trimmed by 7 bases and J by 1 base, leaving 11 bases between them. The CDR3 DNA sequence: TGTGCCAGCAACTTCCACGGATCCTACGAGCAGTACTTC. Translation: CASNFHGSYEQYF.

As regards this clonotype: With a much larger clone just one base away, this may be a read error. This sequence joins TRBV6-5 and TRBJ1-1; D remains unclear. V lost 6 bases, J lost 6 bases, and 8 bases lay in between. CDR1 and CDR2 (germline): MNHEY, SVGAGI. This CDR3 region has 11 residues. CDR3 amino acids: CASRYGAEAFF. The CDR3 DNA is TGTGCCAGCAGGTACGGGGCTGAAGCTTTCTTT.

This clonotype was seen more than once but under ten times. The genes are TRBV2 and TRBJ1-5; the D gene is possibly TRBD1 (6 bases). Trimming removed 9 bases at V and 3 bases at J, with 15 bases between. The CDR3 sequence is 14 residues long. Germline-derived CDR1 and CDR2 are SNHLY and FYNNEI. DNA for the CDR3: TGTGCCAGTCGCCGGGACACAGACAATCAGCCCCAGCATTTT. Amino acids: CASRRDTDNQPQHF.

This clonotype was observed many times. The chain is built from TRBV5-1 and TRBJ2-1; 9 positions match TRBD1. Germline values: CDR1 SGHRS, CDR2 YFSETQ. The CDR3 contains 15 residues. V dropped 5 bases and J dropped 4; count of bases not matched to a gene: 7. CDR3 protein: CASRDPGQGYNEQFF. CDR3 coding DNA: TGCGCCAGCAGGGATCCGGGACAGGGATACAATGAGCAGTTCTTC.

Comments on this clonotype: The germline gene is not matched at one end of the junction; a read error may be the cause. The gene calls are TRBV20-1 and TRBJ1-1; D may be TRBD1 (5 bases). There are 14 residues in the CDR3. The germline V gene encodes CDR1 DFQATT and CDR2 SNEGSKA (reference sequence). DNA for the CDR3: TGCGGTGCTAGTCAGGGAATCATGAACACTGAAGCTTTCTTT. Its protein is CGASQGIMNTEAFF.